Listed here are 13 T cell receptor beta chains from one sample, sequenced in a study of breast tumors, draining lymph nodes, adjacent tissues. TCRdb reprocessed the multiplex PCR reads via MiXCR and lists one record per CDR3 protein. The sample shows fewer than 200,000 distinct CDR3 sequences, 30% to 35% of them seen only once. The lymph nodes were axillary draining lymph nodes from breast cancer patients. The sample consisted of axillary lymph node tissue. These receptors came from a female donor with breast cancer. Some clones in this sample may be carry-over from other donors' samples.

CDR3 in amino acids: CASSSGRQANQPQHF. The DNA of the CDR3 is TGTGCCAGTAGTAGCGGGCGACAGGCGAATCAGCCCCAGCATTTT. The rearrangement links TRBV19 to TRBJ1-5; D may be TRBD1 (6 bases). The CDR3 spans 15 residues. In germline, CDR1 is LNHDA, CDR2 SQIVND (reference sequence). V shed 4 bases and J shed 4 bases, with 14 bases lying between them.

V and J are TRBV6-6 and TRBJ2-4; 8 bases match TRBD1. Trimming at V came to 6 bases and at J to 6 bases, leaving 13 bases not matched to a gene. The V gene's germline CDR1 is MNHNY and CDR2 SVGAGI (reference sequence). The CDR3 covers 16 residues. The CDR3 nucleotides read TGTGCCAGCAGACCCCAGGGGGCCGCACCAAGAAACATTCAGTACTTC. Amino acids: CASRPQGAAPRNIQYF.

The chain couples TRBV11-3 to TRBJ2-7; D perhaps matches TRBD1 (6 bases). Between the trimmed V and J ends, which lost 1 base and 4 bases, there was a span of 11 bases. The V gene's germline CDR1 is SGHNT and CDR2 YENEEA. CDR3 length: 14 residues. The chain's CDR3 is CASSLVPQGYEQYF. The CDR3 DNA reads as TGTGCCAGCAGCTTAGTACCCCAGGGGTACGAGCAGTACTTC.

This clonotype was recorded many times. Its ends do not fully match the called genes, so a read error is possible. V usage is TRBV9 and J usage is TRBJ1-2, with D hard to call. CDR1 is SGDLS, CDR2 YYNGEE, per germline. This CDR3 spans 12 amino acids. CDR3: CASSGIGGFLCF. The CDR3 bases are TGTGCCAGCAGCGGAATTGGAGGATTCCTATGCTTC.

On this clonotype itself: Being one base from a much bigger clone, this may be a read error. The chain combines TRBV11-2 with TRBJ2-1; 13 nucleotides line up with TRBD2. Germline CDR1 is SGHAT and CDR2 is FQNNGV. CDR3 length: 14 residues. Trimming at V came to 1 base and at J to 16 bases, leaving 7 bases not matched to a gene. The CDR3 protein is CASSLGGTSGMDFF. Here the CDR3 DNA reads TGTGCCAGCAGCTTAGGGGGGACTAGCGGGATGGATTTCTTC. The whole variable domain, filled in from reference TRBV11-2 and TRBJ2-1, reads EAGVAQSPRYKIIEKRQSVAFWCNPISGHATLYWYQQILGQGPKLLIQFQNNGVVDDSQLPKDRFSAERLKGVDSTLKIQPAKLEDSAVYLCASSLGGTSGMDFFGPGTRLTVL.

This clonotype occurred many times. V usage is TRBV4-1 and J usage is TRBJ2-1; 7 positions agree with TRBD2. CDR3 size: 16 residues. Germline V CDR1 and CDR2: MGHRA, YSYEKL. The V gene end was trimmed by 7 bases and the J gene end by 2 bases; junction bases not matched to a gene: 11. The CDR3 bases are TGCGCCAGCACCGAAGAAAGCGGGAACCCCTACAATGAGCAGTTCTTC. Protein sequence: CASTEESGNPYNEQFF.

V gene TRBV20-1 combines with J gene TRBJ1-5; D is unresolved. The CDR3 has 15 amino acids. In germline, CDR1 is DFQATT, CDR2 SNEGSKA (reference sequence). V lost 3 bases to trimming and J lost 7 bases, with 19 bases between them. As DNA, the CDR3 is TGCAGTGCTAGTAGCGGGAACACAGATACGCAGCCCCAGCATTTT. Translated: CSASSGNTDTQPQHF.

At least ten counts were recorded for this clonotype. V is TRBV6-1 and J is TRBJ2-2, with D uncertain. The ends were cut back, 2 bases at V and 1 base at J, with 8 bases in the middle. Germline CDR1 is MNHNS and CDR2 is SASEGT. This CDR3 region has 15 residues. The CDR3 spells CASSEFWQNTGELFF. CDR3 bases: TGTGCCAGCAGTGAATTTTGGCAGAACACCGGGGAGCTGTTTTTT.

This clonotype occurred many times. The chain carries TRBV24-1 and TRBJ2-1, with 8 bases lining up with TRBD1. The ends lost 3 bases at V and 7 bases at J; junction bases unmatched: 1. The CDR3 has 13 residues. Germline V gene lookup returns CDR1 KGHDR and CDR2 SFDVKD. CDR3 sequence: CATSDGQGNEQFF. For the CDR3, the DNA is TGTGCCACCAGTGATGGACAGGGAAATGAGCAGTTCTTC.

In this sample, this clonotype turned up many times. The chain recombines TRBV29-1 with TRBJ2-7; D gene uncertain. The CDR3 runs to 13 residues. Trimming removed 6 bases from V and 2 bases from J, with 14 bases in between. Germline values: CDR1 SQVTM, CDR2 ANQGSEA. Here the CDR3 reads CSVLGRSTYEQYF. In nucleotides, the CDR3 is TGCAGCGTCCTCGGACGGAGTACCTACGAGCAGTACTTC.

The chain joins TRBV20-1 to TRBJ1-3; tentatively, D is TRBD1 (6 bases). The CDR3 is 15 amino acids. Deletions cut 2 bases from V and 8 bases from J, with 19 bases between. Per germline, CDR1 DFQATT and CDR2 SNEGSKA (reference sequence). CDR3 region: CSARTRTDYGYTIYF. The CDR3 DNA sequence: TGCAGTGCTAGAACCCGGACAGACTATGGCTACACCATATATTTT.

This clonotype was seen only once. In DNA, the CDR3 is TGCAGTGCCACCAGCAGAGAAACAACAGATACGCAGTATTTT. It encodes CSATSRETTDTQYF. V gene TRBV20-1 combines with J gene TRBJ2-3; D unresolved. Per germline, CDR1 DFQATT and CDR2 SNEGSKA (reference sequence). The V gene lost 6 bases and the J gene lost 3 bases, with 16 bases spanning the gap. The CDR3 sequence is 14 residues long.

A remark on this clonotype: A read error is possible here, since a much larger clone lies one base away. V usage is TRBV6-5 and J usage is TRBJ2-2, with TRBD2 as a possible D gene (6 bases). In germline, CDR1 is MNHEY, CDR2 SVGAGI. V lost 8 bases and J lost 3, with 16 bases in between. The CDR3 sequence is 15 residues long. CDR3 sequence reads: CASGGKREDTGELFF. CDR3 nucleotide sequence: TGTGCCAGCGGTGGTAAGAGGGAGGACACCGGGGAGCTGTTTTTT.